A single sample gave rise to the 17 T cell receptor beta chains below, sequenced in a study of T-cell reconstitution after alpha-beta-depleted transplantation in children. Unique molecular identifiers were incorporated when the TCRbeta library was constructed. TCRdb reprocessed the PCR reads with MiXCR, giving one entry per CDR3 protein. The sample yields 280,000 or so distinct CDR3 sequences, 11% seen once. The specimen comprised peripheral blood, sampled 180 days after TCRalphabeta/CD19-depleted stem cell transplant. These receptors all come from a male patient between 2 and 10 years old who had a stem cell transplant for chronic granulomatous disease, so the T cells may come from the graft donor.

This chain connects TRBV5-1 to TRBJ1-1; the D gene is possibly TRBD1 (5 bases). The CDR3 runs to 16 residues. CDR1 and CDR2 from the germline V gene are SGHRS and YFSETQ. The germline V and J ends were trimmed by 5 bases and 5 bases, with 22 bases remaining between them. The CDR3 loop is CASSREPGTHGTEAFF. The CDR3 DNA reads as TGCGCCAGCAGTCGGGAACCGGGGACCCATGGGACTGAAGCTTTCTTT. The full variable domain, rest sourced from reference TRBV5-1 and TRBJ1-1, is KAGVTQTPRYLIKTRGQQVTLSCSPISGHRSVSWYQQTPGQGLQFLFEYFSETQRNKGNFPGRFSGRQFSNSRSEMNVSTLELGDSALYLCASSREPGTHGTEAFFGQGTRLTVV.

This clonotype showed up many times. The chain joins TRBV5-1 to TRBJ2-7; 8 nucleotides align to TRBD1. Unmatched junction bases numbered 6, after V lost 4 bases and J lost 3 bases. The CDR3 spans 14 residues. Germline V CDR1 and CDR2: SGHRS, YFSETQ. CDR3 sequence reads: CASSTWTGRYEQYF. The CDR3 region has the DNA TGCGCCAGCAGCACCTGGACAGGGCGCTACGAGCAGTACTTC.

In this sample, this clonotype turned up many times. This rearrangement joins TRBV5-1 to TRBJ2-3; D gene uncertain. This CDR3 region has 16 residues. CDR1 is SGHRS, CDR2 YFSETQ, per germline. Trimming took 4 bases from V and 3 from J, leaving 18 bases between them. CDR3 in DNA: TGCGCCAGCAGCCCCGGAGATACGTTTGGGACAGATACGCAGTATTTT. Translated: CASSPGDTFGTDTQYF.

In this sample, this clonotype turned up a few times. V gene TRBV20-1 combines with J gene TRBJ2-1, with TRBD2 matching over 15 bases. The J segment lost 4 bases and the V segment lost 1 base, leaving 5 bases of the junction unmatched. The CDR3 runs 17 residues. CDR1 is DFQATT and CDR2 is SNEGSKA in the germline V gene (reference sequence). Written as DNA, the CDR3 is TGCAGTGCTAGAGGCGGGACTAGCGGGAGGAAATACAATGAGCAGTTCTTC. This codes for CSARGGTSGRKYNEQFF.

This clonotype was recorded at least ten times. The chain joins TRBV29-1 to TRBJ2-7; TRBD1 agrees at 7 bases. The junction had 5 bases not matched to a gene; V was cut back by 5 bases and J by 1 base. Per germline, CDR1 SQVTM and CDR2 ANQGSEA. This CDR3 spans 13 amino acids. The DNA of the CDR3 is TGCAGCGTTCAACAGGGGCCATCCTACGAGCAGTACTTC. Protein: CSVQQGPSYEQYF.

The chain carries TRBV20-1 and TRBJ2-1, with D possibly TRBD2 on 6 matching bases. The CDR3 extends over 15 amino acids. CDR1 DFQATT and CDR2 SNEGSKA come from the germline V gene (reference sequence). The CDR3 here is CMTHRDSIRITQQFF. The CDR3 region has the DNA TGCATGACACACCGGGACTCCATCCGTATAACCCAGCAGTTCTTC.

Ten or more counts support this clonotype. The rearrangement joins TRBV20-1 to TRBJ2-3; 12 bases fit TRBD2. J was trimmed by 5 bases and V by 6 bases; bases with no gene match: 6. The germline V gene has CDR1 DFQATT and CDR2 SNEGSKA (reference sequence). The CDR3 is made up of 14 amino acids. The CDR3 bases are TGCAGTGCATTGGGACTAGCGGGTGGAGATACGCAGTATTTT. Protein sequence: CSALGLAGGDTQYF.

This clonotype has ten or more counts. The gene calls are TRBV7-8 and TRBJ2-3; unclear D gene. The CDR3 has 14 amino acids. V was clipped by 3 bases and J by 6 bases, with 13 bases between them. Germline V CDR1 and CDR2: SGHVS, FQNEAQ. DNA of the CDR3: TGTGCCAGCAGCTTCGCTAGTTATCGGGATACGCAGTATTTT. As protein: CASSFASYRDTQYF.

This clonotype was detected ten times or more. The genes are TRBV7-9 and TRBJ2-3, with D possibly called TRBD1 or TRBD2 (5 bases each). CDR1 is SEHNR, CDR2 FQNEAQ, per germline (reference sequence). This CDR3 contains 14 residues. V lost 6 bases and J 6 bases, leaving 16 bases between the germline ends. CDR3 residues: CASRPVNEGDTQYF. DNA for the CDR3: TGTGCCAGCAGACCGGTCAACGAGGGGGATACGCAGTATTTT. The variable domain in full, completed from reference TRBV7-9 and TRBJ2-3, reads DTGVSQNPRHKITKRGQNVTFRCDPISEHNRLYWYRQTLGQGPEFLTYFQNEAQLEKSRLLSDRFSAERPKGSFSTLEIQRTEQGDSAMYLCASRPVNEGDTQYFGPGTRLTVL.

This clonotype showed up many times. CDR3 sequence (DNA): TGTGCCAGCAGCTTAGTCTTCCAGCGCAGATACACGGACAATGAGCAGTTCTTC. Protein product: CASSLVFQRRYTDNEQFF. This sequence joins TRBV11-2 and TRBJ2-1; D is unclear. The germline gives CDR1 SGHAT, CDR2 FQNNGV. Trimming took off 1 base at V and 5 bases at J, with 21 bases between the two ends. The CDR3 is 18 residues long.

This clonotype has ten or more counts. V usage is TRBV29-1 and J usage is TRBJ1-1; D call uncertain. V dropped 6 bases and J dropped 7 bases, with 15 bases sitting between them. CDR1 is SQVTM, CDR2 ANQGSEA, per germline. This CDR3 is 12 amino acids long. CDR3: CSVQKGNSEAFF. CDR3 nucleotides: TGCAGCGTCCAAAAGGGTAATAGTGAAGCTTTCTTT. Filled out from reference TRBV29-1 and TRBJ1-1, the complete variable domain reads SAVISQKPSRDICQRGTSLTIQCQVDSQVTMMFWYRQQPGQSLTLIATANQGSEATYESGFVIDKFPISRPNLTFSTLTVSNMSPEDSSIYLCSVQKGNSEAFFGQGTRLTVV.

This clonotype was counted only a few times. This chain uses TRBV9 with TRBJ2-7, with 8 bases matching TRBD1. The CDR3 covers 16 residues. The germline CDR1 and CDR2 sequences are SGDLS and YYNGEE. Trimming took 0 bases from V and 4 from J; bases not matched to a gene: 9. CDR3 sequence reads: CASSVGQGAFSYEQYF. In DNA form, the CDR3 reads TGTGCCAGCAGCGTAGGGCAGGGGGCTTTCTCTTACGAGCAGTACTTC. Combining the CDR3 with reference TRBV9 and TRBJ2-7 gives the whole variable domain DSGVTQTPKHLITATGQRVTLRCSPRSGDLSVYWYQQSLDQGLQFLIQYYNGEERAKGNILERFSAQQFPDLHSELNLSSLELGDSALYFCASSVGQGAFSYEQYFGPGTRLTVT.

In its sample, this clonotype was seen many times. The V gene is TRBV5-1, the J gene TRBJ2-1; 11 bases match TRBD2. The CDR3 sequence is 15 residues long. Germline CDR1 and CDR2: SGHRS and YFSETQ. V gave up 7 bases and J gave up 3 bases; unmatched junction bases: 6. The CDR3 reads CASSDLAGGYNEQFF. The CDR3 coding sequence is TGCGCCAGCTCGGATCTAGCGGGAGGCTACAATGAGCAGTTCTTC. Based on the CDR3 plus reference TRBV5-1 and TRBJ2-1, the full variable domain is KAGVTQTPRYLIKTRGQQVTLSCSPISGHRSVSWYQQTPGQGLQFLFEYFSETQRNKGNFPGRFSGRQFSNSRSEMNVSTLELGDSALYLCASSDLAGGYNEQFFGPGTRLTVL.

This clonotype has ten or more counts. This rearrangement joins TRBV5-1 to TRBJ2-5, with 8 bases matching TRBD1. With V trimmed by 2 bases and J by 4 bases, 7 bases remained unmatched. In germline, CDR1 is SGHRS, CDR2 YFSETQ. This CDR3 comprises 15 residues. The CDR3 coding sequence is TGCGCCAGCAGCTTTCCGGACAGGGCGGGAGAGACCCAGTACTTC. This codes for CASSFPDRAGETQYF.

Ten or more counts support this clonotype. The CDR3 DNA follows: TGCAGTGCTACCGACAGTAACTATGGCTACACCTTC. The encoded protein is CSATDSNYGYTF. The chain combines TRBV20-1 with TRBJ1-2; perhaps TRBD1 as D (5 bases). The germline V gene has CDR1 DFQATT and CDR2 SNEGSKA (reference sequence). V was clipped by 4 bases and J by 1 base, with 7 bases between them. This CDR3 comprises 12 residues.

This clonotype was observed at least ten times. The chain employs TRBV12-3 or TRBV12-4 and TRBJ2-3, with D uncertain. V lost 1 base to trimming and J lost 4 bases, with 6 bases between them. This CDR3 has 13 amino acids. The CDR3 nucleotides are TGTGCCAGCAGTTTAGAGGCCCCAGATACGCAGTATTTT. Residues: CASSLEAPDTQYF.

This clonotype has ten or more counts. The gene calls are TRBV28 and TRBJ2-5; D remains ambiguous. Per germline, CDR1 MDHEN and CDR2 SYDVKM. The V gene lost 1 base and the J gene lost 4 bases, with 10 bases spanning the gap. This CDR3 is built from 14 residues. The CDR3 bases are TGTGCCAGCAGTTTATCAGGTTTGGGAGAGACCCAGTACTTC. This sequence encodes CASSLSGLGETQYF.